One and the same sample provided the 25 T cell receptor beta chains below, sequenced in a study of T cell responses to AZD1222 COVID-19 vaccine. Profiling relied on immunoSEQ multiplex PCR, and the TCRdb table lists in-frame clones only, not all of them. In the table there are tens of thousands of clones, about 93% of which are singletons. This specimen was peripheral blood, taken on day 0 of MenACWY control vaccination. The receptors were gathered from an adult in good health.

The chain couples TRBV7-2 to TRBJ1-2, with 8 bases fitting TRBD1. After removal of 5 bases from V and 0 bases from J, the junction contained 2 bases not matched to a gene. This CDR3 region has 14 residues. The V gene's germline CDR1 is SGHTA and CDR2 FQGNSA. The CDR3 spells CASSTDRANYGYTF. The CDR3 region has the DNA TGTGCCAGCAGCACGGACAGGGCTAACTATGGCTACACCTTC.

The chain employs TRBV5-4 and TRBJ1-1, with TRBD1 as a possible D gene (6 bases). The CDR3 consists of 14 residues. In germline, CDR1 is SGHNT, CDR2 YYREEE (reference sequence). V lost 0 bases to trimming and J lost 11 bases, with 17 bases between them. The CDR3 region has the DNA TGTGCCAGCAGCTTGGGGGGACACGTCGTTGAGGCTTTCTTT. Translated, it gives CASSLGGHVVEAFF.

V usage is TRBV9 and J usage is TRBJ1-5; D gene unclear. This CDR3 has 15 residues. The V and J ends lost 0 bases and 1 base respectively, with 8 bases between them. Germline V CDR1 and CDR2: SGDLS, YYNGEE. The CDR3 DNA follows: TGTGCCAGCAGCGTAGCAGGTCGGAGCAATCAGCCCCAGCATTTT. Encoded protein: CASSVAGRSNQPQHF.

This clone was found once. The DNA of the CDR3 is TGCGCCAGCAGCCAGGATCCCGGGACCGGGTGGGGCACTGAAGCTTTCTTT. Its translation is CASSQDPGTGWGTEAFF. The V gene is TRBV4-1, the J gene TRBJ1-1, with D perhaps TRBD1 (5 bases). Germline V gene lookup returns CDR1 MGHRA and CDR2 YSYEKL. Trimming took 3 bases from V and 4 from J, leaving 21 bases between them. CDR3 length equals 17 residues.

The V call is TRBV13, the J call TRBJ1-6; no clear D gene. Germline loops: CDR1 PRHDT, CDR2 FYEKMQ (reference sequence). This CDR3 is 15 amino acids long. The V end lost 2 bases, the J end lost 6 bases, and 11 bases lay between the germline ends. The CDR3: CASSLRAWGNSPLHF. In DNA form, the CDR3 reads TGTGCCAGCAGCTTACGGGCATGGGGTAATTCACCCCTCCACTTT.

V and J are TRBV3-1 (or the pseudogene TRBV3-2) and TRBJ2-1; 7 bases are shared with TRBD2. Germline V gene lookup returns CDR1 LGHDT and CDR2 YNNKEL (reference sequence). The CDR3 runs to 14 residues. With V trimmed by 1 base and J by 10 bases, 7 bases remained unmatched. The CDR3 protein is CASSQARGVGEQFF. CDR3 sequence (DNA): TGTGCCAGCAGCCAAGCCCGGGGGGTAGGGGAGCAGTTCTTC.

This clone was counted once. The chain is built from TRBV7-8 and TRBJ1-1; D gene uncertain. V was trimmed by 1 base and J by 1 base, leaving 10 bases between them. CDR3 length: 15 residues. CDR1 and CDR2 (germline): SGHVS, FQNEAQ. Here the CDR3 reads CASSLGRAGNTEAFF. The CDR3, as DNA: TGTGCCAGCAGCTTAGGGAGGGCTGGGAACACTGAAGCTTTCTTT. Full variable domain (outside the CDR3, taken from reference TRBV7-8 and TRBJ1-1): GAGVSQSPRYKVAKRGQDVALRCDPISGHVSLFWYQQALGQGPEFLTYFQNEAQLDKSGLPSDRFFAERPEGSVSTLKIQRTQQEDSAVYLCASSLGRAGNTEAFFGQGTRLTVV.

The chain uses TRBV19 and TRBJ2-2; D remains unclear. From germline, CDR1 is LNHDA and CDR2 SQIVND (reference sequence). Trimming cost V 5 bases and J 1 base, with 14 bases left between them. This CDR3 is built from 16 residues. The chain's CDR3 is CASSPYKPGNTGELFF. The CDR3 nucleotides read TGTGCCAGTAGTCCATACAAACCGGGGAACACCGGGGAGCTGTTTTTT.

The chain joins TRBV3-1 (or the pseudogene TRBV3-2) to TRBJ2-1, with 8 bases aligning to TRBD1. V was clipped by 4 bases and J by 8 bases; unmatched bases: 7. Germline V gives CDR1 LGHDT, CDR2 YNNKEL (reference sequence). The CDR3 length is 14 residues. The CDR3 region has the DNA TGTGCCAGCAGCCTCAGGACGGGACAGGATGAGCAGTTCTTC. This gives the protein CASSLRTGQDEQFF.

The rearrangement joins TRBV28 to TRBJ2-2; weak D call: TRBD2 (6 bases). Trimming removed 4 bases at V and 2 bases at J, with 11 bases between. The CDR3 consists of 15 residues. CDR1 and CDR2 from the germline V gene are MDHEN and SYDVKM. In nucleotides, the CDR3 is TGTGCCAGCAGTTCAGGGACTCGTAACACCGGGGAGCTGTTTTTT. Translating gives CASSSGTRNTGELFF.

This chain connects TRBV27 to TRBJ2-1, with TRBD2 matching 12 bases. The CDR3 consists of 15 residues. V trimming: 5 bases; J trimming: 5 bases; junction bases outside the gene matches: 4. The germline V gene encodes CDR1 MNHEY and CDR2 SMNVEV (reference sequence). CDR3 sequence (DNA): TGTGCCAGCAGTGAGCTAGCGGGGGGGAACAATGAGCAGTTCTTC. The encoded protein is CASSELAGGNNEQFF.

This chain connects TRBV7-2 to TRBJ2-4; TRBD1 matches at 8 bases. The CDR3 loop spans 14 amino acids. V dropped 5 bases and J dropped 6; count of bases not matched to a gene: 6. Germline V gene sequence: CDR1 SGHTA, CDR2 FQGNSA. The CDR3 reads CASSPQGAGNIQYF. In nucleotides, the CDR3 is TGTGCCAGCAGCCCCCAGGGGGCGGGAAACATTCAGTACTTC.

The chain combines TRBV11-2 with TRBJ2-1; no firm D call. CDR1 SGHAT and CDR2 FQNNGV come from the germline V gene. Trimming took off 3 bases at V and 1 base at J, with 10 bases between the two ends. The CDR3 consists of 15 residues. This CDR3 reads CASSFWQTSYNEQFF. Written as DNA, the CDR3 is TGTGCCAGCAGCTTTTGGCAGACTTCCTACAATGAGCAGTTCTTC. The full variable domain, with the rest looked up from reference TRBV11-2 and TRBJ2-1, is EAGVAQSPRYKIIEKRQSVAFWCNPISGHATLYWYQQILGQGPKLLIQFQNNGVVDDSQLPKDRFSAERLKGVDSTLKIQPAKLEDSAVYLCASSFWQTSYNEQFFGPGTRLTVL.

The V gene is TRBV9, the J gene TRBJ2-7, with TRBD2 matching over 9 bases. V shed 0 bases, J shed 4 bases, and the junction held 14 bases outside the gene matches. The length of the CDR3 is 18 residues. Germline V lookup: CDR1 SGDLS, CDR2 YYNGEE. The chain's CDR3 is CASSVAGDWREGEYEQYF. DNA of the CDR3: TGTGCCAGCAGCGTAGCAGGGGACTGGCGGGAGGGAGAATACGAGCAGTACTTC.

The chain employs TRBV27 and TRBJ2-1, with 8 bases lining up with TRBD2. There are 15 residues in the CDR3. V lost 3 bases and J lost 9; bases outside the gene matches: 10. The germline CDR1 and CDR2 sequences are MNHEY and SMNVEV (reference sequence). The CDR3 is CASSFGSGAFGEQFF. The CDR3 DNA reads as TGTGCCAGCAGTTTTGGTAGCGGGGCCTTCGGTGAGCAGTTCTTC.

J is TRBJ2-5 and V is TRBV19, with TRBD1 identical over 10 bases. The J segment lost 5 bases and the V segment lost 5 bases, leaving 8 bases of the junction unmatched. This CDR3 has 15 amino acids. Germline V gene data show CDR1 as LNHDA and CDR2 as SQIVND (reference sequence). CDR3: CASSFRTGGSETQYF. CDR3 DNA: TGTGCCAGTAGTTTCCGGACAGGGGGTTCGGAGACCCAGTACTTC. Supplemented by reference TRBV19 and TRBJ2-5, the full variable domain reads DGGITQSPKYLFRKEGQNVTLSCEQNLNHDAMYWYRQDPGQGLRLIYYSQIVNDFQKGDIAEGYSVSREKKESFPLTVTSAQKNPTAFYLCASSFRTGGSETQYFGPGTRLLVL.

The rearrangement uses TRBV5-6 and TRBJ2-6, with TRBD1 matching 8 bases. Germline-derived CDR1 and CDR2 are SGHDT and YYEEEE. With V trimmed by 1 base and J by 1 base, 7 bases remained unmatched. The CDR3 is 18 amino acids. CDR3 region: CASSLLPGGTSGANVLTF. DNA for the CDR3: TGTGCCAGCAGCTTGCTCCCAGGGGGCACTTCTGGGGCCAACGTCCTGACTTTC.

The gene calls are TRBV6-5 and TRBJ1-1; TRBD1 is a possible D gene (6 bases). The length of the CDR3 is 15 residues. CDR1 MNHEY and CDR2 SVGAGI come from the germline V gene. V was pared by 6 bases and J by 1 base, with 15 bases between. The CDR3 DNA is TGTGCCAGCAGAAGGAACAGGGATAAGAACACTGAAGCTTTCTTT. The encoded protein is CASRRNRDKNTEAFF.

The rearrangement links TRBV3-1 (or the pseudogene TRBV3-2) to TRBJ2-7, with D unclear. The CDR3 sequence is 13 residues long. Trimming took 1 base from V and 4 from J, leaving 8 bases between them. Germline-derived CDR1 and CDR2 are LGHDT and YNNKEL (reference sequence). CDR3 coding DNA: TGTGCCAGCAGCCAAGGGGATGTGTACGAGCAGTACTTC. Amino acid sequence: CASSQGDVYEQYF.

The rearrangement links TRBV2 to TRBJ1-5; D remains ambiguous. This CDR3 is built from 15 residues. Germline V CDR1 and CDR2: SNHLY, FYNNEI. The V gene lost 0 bases and the J gene lost 3 bases, with 9 bases spanning the gap. CDR3 sequence (DNA): TGTGCCAGCAGTGAAGCGCGGCCAGACAATCAGCCCCAGCATTTT. This translates into CASSEARPDNQPQHF.

The J gene is TRBJ2-7, the V gene TRBV10-2; D gene uncertain. The V end lost 6 bases, the J end lost 4 bases, and 16 bases lay between the germline ends. CDR3 length equals 14 residues. The germline CDR1 and CDR2 sequences are WSHSY and SAAADI. The CDR3 region is CASRATALRYEQYF. CDR3 nucleotides: TGCGCCAGCAGAGCGACCGCGCTACGGTACGAGCAGTACTTC.

The CDR3 sequence is CASSPAPSGQETQYF. DNA for the CDR3: TGTGCCAGCAGTCCGGCCCCTAGCGGCCAAGAGACCCAGTACTTC. V and J are TRBV27 and TRBJ2-5; 7 positions agree with TRBD2. The CDR3 consists of 15 residues. The germline gives CDR1 MNHEY, CDR2 SMNVEV (reference sequence). With V trimmed by 5 bases and J by 1 base, 7 bases remained unmatched.

The genes are TRBV7-2 and TRBJ1-3, with D possibly being TRBD1 (5 bases). The CDR3 is 15 amino acids. Germline CDR1 and CDR2: SGHTA and FQGNSA. The V end was cut by 5 bases, the J end by 0 bases, with 11 bases between. The chain's CDR3 is CASSPGTDSGNTIYF. CDR3 DNA: TGTGCCAGCAGCCCGGGGACCGACTCTGGAAACACCATATATTTT. The full variable domain, rest sourced from reference TRBV7-2 and TRBJ1-3, is GAGVSQSPSNKVTEKGKDVELRCDPISGHTALYWYRQSLGQGLEFLIYFQGNSAPDKSGLPSDRFSAERTGGSVSTLTIQRTQQEDSAVYLCASSPGTDSGNTIYFGEGSWLTVV.

The rearrangement uses TRBV6-1 and TRBJ2-7; D gene unclear. The germline V and J ends were trimmed by 1 base and 9 bases, with 7 bases remaining between them. Germline-derived CDR1 and CDR2 are MNHNS and SASEGT. The CDR3 contains 11 residues. Written as DNA, the CDR3 is TGTGCCAGCAGTGAAGACGTGAGGCAGTACTTC. The encoded protein is CASSEDVRQYF.

The gene calls are TRBV28 and TRBJ1-4; weak D call: TRBD1 (5 bases). Per germline, CDR1 MDHEN and CDR2 SYDVKM. This CDR3 spans 14 amino acids. Trimming took off 7 bases at V and 0 bases at J, with 9 bases between the two ends. The CDR3 sequence: CASMGGATNEKLFF. DNA for the CDR3: TGTGCCAGCATGGGAGGGGCAACTAATGAAAAACTGTTTTTT.